The 20 T cell receptor beta chains in this list originate from one sample, sequenced in a study of post-analysis software for immune sequencing data. General observations from the study: Elevated frequency relative to controls characterized roughly five TRBV segments in patients, TRBV5-6, TRBV5-1 and TRBV20-1 among them.

Unique molecular identifiers were carried by the TCR beta cDNA libraries. MiXCR, run by TCRdb on the PCR reads, gives a single entry per CDR3 protein. The sample includes roughly 400,000 distinct CDR3 sequences, about 40% seen only once; the top ten take less than 8%. These receptors have no identified antigens. Specimen: blood. These receptors were taken from a girl aged 2 to 9 with multiple sclerosis.

In this sample, this clonotype turned up a few times. This chain links TRBV7-9 with TRBJ2-7; D might be TRBD2 (6 bases). The CDR3 loop spans 15 amino acids. V was cut by 3 bases and J by 3 bases, with 15 bases left in between. The germline gives CDR1 SEHNR, CDR2 FQNEAQ (reference sequence). The CDR3 here is CASSFRDSQRYEQYF. Written as DNA, the CDR3 is TGTGCCAGCAGCTTTCGGGACTCCCAACGCTACGAGCAGTACTTC.

Only a few counts were recorded for this clonotype. This chain connects TRBV12-3 or TRBV12-4 to TRBJ2-5, with TRBD1 as a possible D gene (5 bases). This CDR3 is 13 amino acids long. V dropped 6 bases and J dropped 4 bases, with 12 bases sitting between them. Here the CDR3 reads CASRKTEGETQYF. The CDR3 DNA is TGTGCCAGCAGAAAGACAGAAGGAGAGACCCAGTACTTC.

This clonotype was counted between two and nine times. The chain employs TRBV4-3 and TRBJ2-1; the match to TRBD1 covers 9 bases. J gave up 6 bases and V 3 bases, and 6 bases lay outside the gene matches. The CDR3 sequence is 15 residues long. Germline assignment: CDR1 LGHNA and CDR2 YSLEER. The CDR3 protein is CASSQDPGQGNEQFF. The DNA for the CDR3 is TGCGCCAGCAGCCAGGACCCGGGACAGGGCAATGAGCAGTTCTTC.

The chain has TRBV5-6 and TRBJ2-7; D is perhaps TRBD1 (5 bases). Trimming took 0 bases from V and 12 from J, leaving 22 bases between them. The CDR3 covers 15 residues. The V gene's germline CDR1 is SGHDT and CDR2 YYEEEE. CDR3 nucleotides: TGTGCCAGCAGCTTGGCTGGCAGGGCCCTCACTACACGGTACTTC. Residues: CASSLAGRALTTRYF.

J is TRBJ1-4 and V is TRBV10-3; D call uncertain. The CDR3 spans 17 residues. V lost 0 bases and J lost 3, with 14 bases in between. CDR1 is ENHRY and CDR2 is SYGVKD in the germline V gene. The CDR3 DNA reads as TGTGCCATCAGTGAGTCGACTTGGGCAGCCTCTAATGAAAAACTGTTTTTT. Translated: CAISESTWAASNEKLFF.

As to this clonotype: The junction differs from germline at one of its ends, possibly a read error. V is TRBV6-6 and J is TRBJ2-7, with 7 nucleotides matching TRBD1. Germline loops: CDR1 MNHNY, CDR2 SVGAGI (reference sequence). The CDR3 totals 14 residues. Here the CDR3 reads CASRHPGQTYEQYF. For the CDR3, the DNA is TGTGCTAGCAGGCATCCGGGACAGACCTACGAGCAGTACTTC.

This sequence joins TRBV18 and TRBJ2-5, with 7 bases that match TRBD1. Per the germline V gene, CDR1 is KGHSH and CDR2 is LQKENI. This CDR3 spans 14 amino acids. Unmatched junction bases numbered 3, after V lost 3 bases and J lost 2 bases. The CDR3 sequence: CASSPRDSQETQYF. CDR3 nucleotides: TGTGCCAGCTCACCCCGGGACAGTCAAGAGACCCAGTACTTC. The full variable domain, rest sourced from reference TRBV18 and TRBJ2-5, is NAGVMQNPRHLVRRRGQEARLRCSPMKGHSHVYWYRQLPEEGLKFMVYLQKENIIDESGMPKERFSAEFPKEGPSILRIQQVVRGDSAAYFCASSPRDSQETQYFGPGTRLLVL.

Only a few counts were recorded for this clonotype. This chain connects TRBV9 to TRBJ1-1, with a weak D call TRBD1 (6 bases). Trimming took 3 bases from V and 3 from J, leaving 15 bases between them. CDR1 is SGDLS and CDR2 is YYNGEE in the germline V gene. The length of the CDR3 is 15 residues. CDR3 sequence (DNA): TGTGCCAGCAGCGGGCAGGGGATTCAACACACTGAAGCTTTCTTT. Protein: CASSGQGIQHTEAFF.

This clonotype was seen more than once but under ten times. The chain recombines TRBV5-4 with TRBJ1-6, with a tentative D call TRBD1 (6 bases). The V gene's germline CDR1 is SGHNT and CDR2 YYREEE (reference sequence). The CDR3 spans 17 residues. V shed 3 bases and J shed 0 bases, with 13 bases lying between them. CDR3 coding DNA: TGTGCCAGCAGCTCTCAGGGGCAGGGCTCCTATAATTCACCCCTCCACTTT. Translation: CASSSQGQGSYNSPLHF.

Remarks on this clonotype: This may stem from a read error, because a much larger clone lies one nucleotide away. The V and J genes are TRBV20-1 and TRBJ2-5, with D maybe TRBD2 (5 bases). The DNA end is more similar to TRBJ2-7, so the J call may be wrong. The CDR3 loop spans 11 amino acids. CDR1 and CDR2 (germline): DFQATT, SNEGSKA (reference sequence). The CDR3 bases are TGCAGTGTTAGCGATACCTACGAGCAGTACTTC. Amino acid sequence: CSVSDTYEQYF.

This clonotype was counted a few times. The chain recombines TRBV12-3 or TRBV12-4 with TRBJ2-7, with a weak D call TRBD2 (5 bases). V was trimmed by 5 bases and J by 2 bases, leaving 13 bases between them. CDR3 length: 14 residues. The CDR3, as DNA: TGTGCCAGCAGTCACGGGAACCCCCCCTACGAGCAGTACTTC. The encoded protein is CASSHGNPPYEQYF.

This clonotype has more than one count but fewer than ten. The J gene is TRBJ2-1, the V gene TRBV12-3 or TRBV12-4; D unclear. V was clipped by 4 bases and J by 6 bases, with 10 bases between them. The CDR3 has 13 residues. The CDR3 loop is CASSSSPANEQFF. CDR3 in DNA: TGTGCCAGCAGTTCCAGTCCCGCCAATGAGCAGTTCTTC.

The sample holds a few counts of this clonotype. V and J are TRBV29-1 and TRBJ2-7, with 11 bases identical to TRBD1. CDR3 length equals 15 residues. Germline V gives CDR1 SQVTM, CDR2 ANQGSEA. With V trimmed by 0 bases and J by 5 bases, 6 bases remained unmatched. CDR3 in DNA: TGCAGCGTTGAAGATGAGGACAGGGGGCTCGACGAGCAGTACTTC. It yields the protein CSVEDEDRGLDEQYF.

This sequence joins TRBV29-1 and TRBJ2-4; TRBD1 matches at 7 bases. TRBJ2-7 matches the DNA end more closely, so the J call is doubtful. CDR1 SQVTM and CDR2 ANQGSEA come from the germline V gene. This CDR3 has 15 residues. The DNA for the CDR3 is TGCAGCGTTGAAGATCGGGACAGTGACTCCTACGAGCAGTACTTC. It encodes CSVEDRDSDSYEQYF.

This chain links TRBV7-3 with TRBJ2-1, with D unresolved. The germline CDR1 and CDR2 sequences are SGHTA and FQGTGA. Trimming cost V 1 base and J 0 bases, with 13 bases left between them. This CDR3 comprises 17 residues. The chain's CDR3 is CASSLKVGLSSYNEQFF. The DNA of the CDR3 is TGTGCCAGCAGCTTAAAGGTGGGCCTTAGCTCCTACAATGAGCAGTTCTTC.

The gene calls are TRBV7-8 and TRBJ1-1, with 11 bases matching TRBD1. Germline trimming cut 2 bases from V and 2 bases from J; bases unmatched to any gene: 16. The germline V gene encodes CDR1 SGHVS and CDR2 FQNEAQ. The CDR3 sequence is 20 residues long. CDR3 in amino acids: CASSLYERTGTGGRNTEAFF. DNA for the CDR3: TGTGCCAGCAGCTTATATGAAAGGACTGGGACAGGGGGACGAAACACTGAAGCTTTCTTT.

This clonotype was counted between two and nine times. The V gene is TRBV28, the J gene TRBJ2-1; 8 bases line up with TRBD1. Losses at the gene ends were 7 bases for V and 6 bases for J; bases not matched to a gene: 8. CDR3 length: 14 residues. Germline CDR1 MDHEN, CDR2 SYDVKM. The CDR3 sequence: CASIADRVLNEQFF. The CDR3 nucleotides are TGTGCCAGCATAGCGGACAGGGTTCTCAATGAGCAGTTCTTC. Full variable domain (missing parts from reference TRBV28 and TRBJ2-1): DVKVTQSSRYLVKRTGEKVFLECVQDMDHENMFWYRQDPGLGLRLIYFSYDVKMKEKGDIPEGYSVSREKKERFSLILESASTNQTSMYLCASIADRVLNEQFFGPGTRLTVL.

The chain is built from TRBV5-1 and TRBJ1-2, with D uncertain. Germline V CDR1 and CDR2: SGHRS, YFSETQ. This CDR3 spans 15 amino acids. Trimming cost V 4 bases and J 5 bases, with 18 bases left between them. The CDR3 is CASSPWTSPDYGYTF. CDR3 coding DNA: TGCGCCAGCAGCCCATGGACGAGCCCGGATTATGGCTACACCTTC.

V usage is TRBV28 and J usage is TRBJ1-1; 10 nucleotides agree with TRBD1. V trimming: 1 base; J trimming: 11 bases; junction bases outside the gene matches: 4. The germline CDR1 and CDR2 sequences are MDHEN and SYDVKM. This CDR3 is 13 amino acids long. CDR3 sequence reads: CASSLSGQGDAFF. Written as DNA, the CDR3 is TGTGCCAGCAGTTTATCCGGACAGGGGGACGCTTTCTTT.

This clonotype was observed a few times. The V gene is TRBV7-6, the J gene TRBJ2-7, with a tentative D call TRBD1 (7 bases). CDR1 SGHVS and CDR2 FNYEAQ come from the germline V gene. The germline V and J ends were trimmed by 1 base and 7 bases, with 23 bases remaining between them. There are 17 residues in the CDR3. CDR3 sequence: CASSLGVYLGRGVEQYF. The CDR3, as DNA: TGTGCCAGCAGCTTAGGAGTATATCTGGGCAGGGGGGTAGAGCAGTACTTC. The variable domain in full, completed from reference TRBV7-6 and TRBJ2-7, reads GAGVSQSPRYKVTKRGQDVALRCDPISGHVSLYWYRQALGQGPEFLTYFNYEAQQDKSGLPNDRFSAERPEGSISTLTIQRTEQRDSAMYRCASSLGVYLGRGVEQYFGPGTRLTVT.